The 11 T cell receptor beta chains below all came from one sample that was sequenced in a study of T cells in Graves' hyperthyroidism and ophthalmopathy. TCR beta CDR3 region amplification was performed from RNA transcripts. TCR CDR3 regions were first amplified by RT-PCR with HTBI primers. TCRdb processed the multiplex PCR reads anew with MiXCR; each CDR3 protein has one entry. This sample yields 550,000 to 600,000 distinct CDR3 sequences, of which 14% are seen a single time; around 7% belongs to the top ten. Sequences were obtained from blood. All receptors derive from a young woman with Graves' ophthalmopathy.

This clonotype showed up many times. V is TRBV5-4 and J is TRBJ1-2, with no clear D. CDR1 SGHNT and CDR2 YYREEE come from the germline V gene (reference sequence). The CDR3 is 15 residues long. V lost 2 bases and J lost 5, with 16 bases in between. The CDR3 protein is CASSFYPGRSYGYTF. The DNA for the CDR3 is TGTGCCAGCAGCTTCTACCCCGGACGGAGTTATGGCTACACCTTC.

This clonotype was seen many times. The gene calls are TRBV28 and TRBJ2-2, with TRBD2 matching 7 bases. The CDR3 has 16 amino acids. CDR1 is MDHEN and CDR2 is SYDVKM in the germline V gene. The J segment lost 0 bases and the V segment lost 4 bases, leaving 5 bases of the junction unmatched. The CDR3 DNA reads TGTGCCAGCAGTTCTCCGGGAGGAACGAACACCGGGGAGCTGTTTTTT. As protein: CASSSPGGTNTGELFF. Complete variable domain (other parts from reference TRBV28 and TRBJ2-2): DVKVTQSSRYLVKRTGEKVFLECVQDMDHENMFWYRQDPGLGLRLIYFSYDVKMKEKGDIPEGYSVSREKKERFSLILESASTNQTSMYLCASSSPGGTNTGELFFGEGSRLTVL.

The V call is TRBV30, the J call TRBJ1-5; 9 bases match TRBD1. This CDR3 has 14 amino acids. Germline CDR1 GTSNPN, CDR2 SVGIG (reference sequence). The V and J ends lost 2 bases and 9 bases, in that order; junction bases with no gene match: 8. Here the CDR3 reads CAWSPGQGGSPQHF. CDR3 coding DNA: TGTGCCTGGAGTCCGGGACAGGGAGGGTCGCCCCAGCATTTT.

At least ten counts were recorded for this clonotype. The chain uses TRBV5-1 and TRBJ2-7; D gene uncertain. This CDR3 spans 14 amino acids. V dropped 1 base and J dropped 0 bases, with 8 bases sitting between them. The germline V gene has CDR1 SGHRS and CDR2 YFSETQ. CDR3 protein: CASSLTANSYEQYF. In nucleotides, the CDR3 is TGCGCCAGCAGCTTGACGGCGAACTCCTACGAGCAGTACTTC. Drawing the rest from reference TRBV5-1 and TRBJ2-7, the complete variable domain is KAGVTQTPRYLIKTRGQQVTLSCSPISGHRSVSWYQQTPGQGLQFLFEYFSETQRNKGNFPGRFSGRQFSNSRSEMNVSTLELGDSALYLCASSLTANSYEQYFGPGTRLTVT.

This clonotype has a count of ten or more. The V call is TRBV12-3 or TRBV12-4, the J call TRBJ2-1; TRBD2 aligns across 9 bases. The trim removed 7 bases at V and 6 bases at J, leaving 7 bases unmatched. The CDR3 sequence is 14 residues long. The CDR3 spells CASTDLSGSNEQFF. The CDR3 DNA reads TGTGCCAGCACCGACCTTAGCGGGAGCAATGAGCAGTTCTTC.

Ten or more counts support this clonotype. This rearrangement joins TRBV3-1 to TRBJ2-1; D not certain. V was clipped by 0 bases and J by 3 bases, with 12 bases between them. This CDR3 is 16 amino acids long. Germline V gene sequence: CDR1 LGHDT, CDR2 YNNKEL (reference sequence). CDR3 nucleotide sequence: TGTGCCAGCAGCCAAGATCTTGGTGGGCTCTACAATGAGCAGTTCTTC. Translating it yields CASSQDLGGLYNEQFF.

In its sample, this clonotype was seen a few times. The chain uses TRBV4-1 and TRBJ2-3; no definite D call. Germline V CDR1 and CDR2: MGHRA, YSYEKL. Trimming removed 4 bases at V and 4 bases at J, with 12 bases between. The CDR3 loop spans 14 amino acids. The chain's CDR3 is CASSPVTGADTQYF. The CDR3 region has the DNA TGCGCCAGCAGCCCCGTTACTGGAGCAGATACGCAGTATTTT.

In this sample, this clonotype turned up many times. The J gene is TRBJ1-2, the V gene TRBV2, with 11 positions matching TRBD1. This CDR3 spans 18 amino acids. Germline-derived CDR1 and CDR2 are SNHLY and FYNNEI. The V and J ends lost 6 bases and 0 bases, in that order; junction bases with no gene match: 12. The DNA for the CDR3 is TGTGCCAGCAGAGTCCCCCGGGACAGGGGGAAAGCTAACTATGGCTACACCTTC. This sequence encodes CASRVPRDRGKANYGYTF.

Many counts were recorded for this clonotype. The chain joins TRBV5-6 to TRBJ2-7; the D is unclear. The CDR3 loop spans 14 amino acids. Germline CDR1 is SGHDT and CDR2 is YYEEEE. The V gene lost 0 bases and the J gene lost 6 bases, with 13 bases spanning the gap. DNA of the CDR3: TGTGCCAGCAGCTTGGACGTCCGACCCATCGAGCAGTACTTC. Translating it yields CASSLDVRPIEQYF.

This chain connects TRBV20-1 to TRBJ1-6, with TRBD1 as a possible D gene (5 bases). The CDR3 sequence is 15 residues long. Germline CDR1 DFQATT, CDR2 SNEGSKA (reference sequence). The germline V and J ends were trimmed by 1 base and 5 bases, with 12 bases remaining between them. CDR3 DNA sequence: TGCAGTGCTAGAGGGGGACGGTGGGATAATTCACCCCTCCACTTT. Translated, it gives CSARGGRWDNSPLHF.

This clonotype has at least ten counts. V usage is TRBV5-1 and J usage is TRBJ2-7; D is possibly TRBD2 (7 bases). V lost 0 bases and J 5 bases, leaving 15 bases between the germline ends. Per germline, CDR1 SGHRS and CDR2 YFSETQ. CDR3 size: 15 residues. CDR3 in amino acids: CASSLVGAGDDEQYF. The CDR3 DNA reads as TGCGCCAGCAGCTTGGTGGGGGCGGGAGACGACGAGCAGTACTTC.